Below, 14 T cell receptor beta chains from the same sample are listed, as sequenced in a study of blood T cells in healthy people across ages. Combining a sample-barcoded 5' primer with a J-beta primer mix, a second PCR ran for roughly 7 to 12 cycles. TCRdb called the 5' RACE reads again in MiXCR, with one record for every CDR3 protein. Of 1.8 million or so distinct CDR3 sequences in the sample, approximately 40% were seen once. Sequenced: blood. All receptors derive from a human donor in good health.

The chain joins TRBV6-2 or TRBV6-3 to TRBJ2-7, with D maybe TRBD1 (6 bases). The CDR3 is 14 residues long. The ends were cut back, 7 bases at V and 3 bases at J, with 16 bases in the middle. Germline-derived CDR1 and CDR2 are MNHEY and SVGEGT. The CDR3 sequence is CASTGTKMIYEQYF. CDR3 nucleotide sequence: TGTGCCAGCACCGGGACAAAAATGATCTACGAGCAGTACTTC.

This clonotype has more than one count but fewer than ten. V gene TRBV28 combines with J gene TRBJ2-1, with unresolved D. V dropped 2 bases and J dropped 4 bases, with 12 bases sitting between them. This CDR3 comprises 15 residues. Germline V CDR1 and CDR2: MDHEN, SYDVKM. This CDR3 reads CASSLRRDPYNEQFF. CDR3 nucleotide sequence: TGTGCCAGCAGTTTAAGGAGAGACCCATACAATGAGCAGTTCTTC.

This clonotype has only a few counts. J is TRBJ2-1 and V is TRBV11-2; no clear D. Germline V gene lookup returns CDR1 SGHAT and CDR2 FQNNGV. CDR3 length: 14 amino acids. Trimming left V 7 bases short and J 9 bases short, with 19 bases between. CDR3 in amino acids: CASTLESGLGEQFF. The CDR3 DNA is TGTGCCAGCACCCTAGAGTCGGGTTTAGGTGAGCAGTTCTTC.

The chain couples TRBV6-5 to TRBJ2-7; possible D gene TRBD1, 6 bases. There are 14 residues in the CDR3. Trimming pared 2 bases from V and 6 bases from J, leaving 14 bases between. Per germline, CDR1 MNHEY and CDR2 SVGAGI. The CDR3 coding sequence is TGTGCCAGCAGTTACACTGGACAGTGGGTCGAGCAGTACTTC. It translates to CASSYTGQWVEQYF.

The rearrangement uses TRBV27 and TRBJ2-7; TRBD1 is a possible D gene (6 bases). V was cut by 6 bases and J by 0 bases, with 15 bases left in between. CDR3 length equals 15 residues. Per the germline V gene, CDR1 is MNHEY and CDR2 is SMNVEV (reference sequence). CDR3 coding DNA: TGTGCCAGCAGACTGACAGGTGTCTTCTCCTACGAGCAGTACTTC. Its translation is CASRLTGVFSYEQYF.

Only a few counts were recorded for this clonotype. CDR3 sequence: CASSTITGEGAEQYF. CDR3 sequence (DNA): TGTGCCAGCAGCACCATAACCGGGGAGGGAGCCGAGCAGTACTTC. The chain has TRBV4-2 and TRBJ2-7; 7 bases align to TRBD2. This CDR3 spans 15 amino acids. With 5 bases clipped from V and 6 bases from J, the junction kept 13 bases outside the gene matches. The V gene's germline CDR1 is LGHNA and CDR2 YNFKEQ.

The chain recombines TRBV11-1 with TRBJ2-1; the match to TRBD2 covers 11 bases. This CDR3 spans 16 amino acids. With 5 bases clipped from V and 1 base from J, the junction kept 4 bases outside the gene matches. The germline V gene encodes CDR1 SGHAT and CDR2 FQDESV (reference sequence). The CDR3 DNA is TGTGCCAGCAGCAACCTAGCGGGGGGATCCTACAATGAGCAGTTCTTC. Amino acid sequence: CASSNLAGGSYNEQFF.

As for this clonotype: One base away lies a much larger clone, so this may be a sequencing read error. The chain links TRBV6-6 to TRBJ2-7; unclear D gene. Trimming cost V 3 bases and J 2 bases, with 11 bases left between them. The germline V gene encodes CDR1 MNHNY and CDR2 SVGAGI (reference sequence). The CDR3 sequence is 14 residues long. DNA for the CDR3: TGTGCCAGCAGTTATAGCAGTCAGACCTACGAGCAGTACTTC. This codes for CASSYSSQTYEQYF.

This clonotype was detected a few times. The rearrangement joins TRBV5-1 to TRBJ2-7; possible D gene TRBD2, 6 bases. Trimming removed 2 bases from V and 5 bases from J, with 14 bases in between. CDR3 length equals 14 residues. CDR1 SGHRS and CDR2 YFSETQ come from the germline V gene. The CDR3 DNA is TGCGCCAGCAGCTTTTGGAGGGAAGGCGACGAGCAGTACTTC. This gives the protein CASSFWREGDEQYF.

The genes are TRBV7-2 and TRBJ2-3; 11 bases match TRBD2. Per germline, CDR1 SGHTA and CDR2 FQGNSA. V was clipped by 3 bases and J by 4 bases; unmatched bases: 6. This CDR3 comprises 16 residues. This CDR3 is CASSFRSGGAPDTQYF. CDR3 DNA: TGTGCCAGCAGCTTTCGTAGCGGGGGGGCCCCAGATACGCAGTATTTT.

In nucleotides, the CDR3 is TGTGCCAGCAGTGTCGTCTCCTACGAGCAGTACTTC. Translation gives CASSVVSYEQYF. This chain uses TRBV6-2 or TRBV6-3 with TRBJ2-7; D remains ambiguous. Looked up from germline, CDR1 is MNHEY and CDR2 is SVGEGT. This CDR3 region has 12 residues. The V and J ends lost 5 bases and 0 bases respectively, with 5 bases between them.

In this sample, this clonotype turned up a few times. This chain joins TRBV5-1 and TRBJ1-2; TRBD1 matches 11 bases. V was pared by 3 bases and J by 4 bases, with 11 bases of the junction left unmatched. CDR3 length: 17 residues. Germline V gene data show CDR1 as SGHRS and CDR2 as YFSETQ. The CDR3 DNA reads as TGCGCCAGCAGCTCACCCGGGACAGGGGGTAGGCGCTATGGCTACACCTTC. Translated, it gives CASSSPGTGGRRYGYTF.

This chain connects TRBV29-1 to TRBJ1-2, with D possibly matching TRBD1 (5 bases). Germline V gene data show CDR1 as SQVTM and CDR2 as ANQGSEA. Trimming shortened V by 4 bases and J by 8 bases, and 14 bases separated the two germline ends. The CDR3 totals 12 residues. This CDR3 is CSVGDPDQGYTF. CDR3 nucleotide sequence: TGCAGCGTTGGGGACCCTGACCAGGGCTACACCTTC. Looking up the rest from reference TRBV29-1 and TRBJ1-2 gives the full variable domain: SAVISQKPSRDICQRGTSLTIQCQVDSQVTMMFWYRQQPGQSLTLIATANQGSEATYESGFVIDKFPISRPNLTFSTLTVSNMSPEDSSIYLCSVGDPDQGYTFGSGTRLTVV.

This chain joins TRBV3-1 and TRBJ2-4; 11 bases line up with TRBD1. There are 16 residues in the CDR3. The trim removed 5 bases at V and 13 bases at J, leaving 16 bases unmatched. CDR1 and CDR2 (germline): LGHDT, YNNKEL (reference sequence). The chain's CDR3 is CASSEGTGQGAGEQYF. In DNA, the CDR3 is TGTGCCAGCAGCGAAGGAACCGGACAGGGGGCTGGGGAGCAGTACTTC.